These 27 T cell receptor beta chains were all obtained from the same sample, sequenced in a study of cytomegalovirus exposure and HLA in healthy donors. The PCR employed 60 Vbeta primers together with 13 Jbeta primers. The repertoire was sequenced with immunoSEQ multiplex PCR; TCRdb's copy has only in-frame clones and lacks some. This sample has about 210,000 clones, with around 80% found just once. What was sequenced was PBMCs. The receptors derive from a boy between 10 and 17 years old in good health and CMV-seronegative.

The chain couples TRBV27 to TRBJ1-2; 7 bases are a match to TRBD1. There are 16 residues in the CDR3. The trim removed 4 bases at V and 6 bases at J, leaving 14 bases unmatched. Germline CDR1 is MNHEY and CDR2 is SMNVEV (reference sequence). The CDR3, as DNA: TGTGCCAGCAGTTCCATTCTCGCAGGGGGAAGGCATGGCTACACCTTC. Its protein product is CASSSILAGGRHGYTF.

This chain joins TRBV7-9 and TRBJ2-1, with 10 nucleotides matching TRBD1. This CDR3 has 15 residues. CDR1 is SEHNR, CDR2 FQNEAQ, per germline (reference sequence). Trimming at V came to 5 bases and at J to 9 bases, leaving 10 bases not matched to a gene. CDR3: CASSTWTGGLVEQFF. For the CDR3, the DNA is TGTGCCAGCAGCACCTGGACAGGGGGGCTCGTTGAGCAGTTCTTC. Full variable domain (missing parts from reference TRBV7-9 and TRBJ2-1): DTGVSQNPRHKITKRGQNVTFRCDPISEHNRLYWYRQTLGQGPEFLTYFQNEAQLEKSRLLSDRFSAERPKGSFSTLEIQRTEQGDSAMYLCASSTWTGGLVEQFFGPGTRLTVL.

The rearrangement links TRBV5-1 to TRBJ2-1, with TRBD1 as a possible D gene (6 bases). This CDR3 region has 16 residues. Germline V CDR1 and CDR2: SGHRS, YFSETQ. The V end lost 4 bases, the J end lost 9 bases, and 23 bases lay between the germline ends. CDR3 in DNA: TGCGCCAGCAGCCCTACGGGGTTACTGGGGGCAGGTGAGCAGTTCTTC. Translation: CASSPTGLLGAGEQFF.

The chain employs TRBV5-3 and TRBJ1-2; 9 bases align to TRBD1. TRBV5-3 is assigned to the ORF class and has an uncertain function. The CDR3 covers 14 residues. V lost 4 bases to trimming and J lost 8 bases; unmatched junction nucleotides: 9. In DNA, the CDR3 is TGTGCCAGAAGCCGGGACAGGGAGCCTGGGGGCTACACCTTC. It yields the protein CARSRDREPGGYTF.

This sequence joins TRBV5-1 and TRBJ1-2; D is undetermined. The germline V and J ends were trimmed by 4 bases and 0 bases, with 13 bases remaining between them. Germline loops: CDR1 SGHRS, CDR2 YFSETQ. The CDR3 has 15 residues. The CDR3 DNA reads as TGCGCCAGCAGCCAGCGGACGGGCCCTAACTATGGCTACACCTTC. As protein: CASSQRTGPNYGYTF.

The chain recombines TRBV5-6 with TRBJ1-6, with D hard to call. The CDR3 runs 14 residues. The ends were cut back, 1 base at V and 5 bases at J, with 7 bases in the middle. Per the germline V gene, CDR1 is SGHDT and CDR2 is YYEEEE. The CDR3 nucleotides read TGTGCCAGCAGCTTGACAGTTAATAATTCACCCCTCCACTTT. This sequence encodes CASSLTVNNSPLHF.

This chain joins TRBV25-1 and TRBJ2-1, with D maybe TRBD1 (5 bases). This CDR3 contains 18 residues. Between the trimmed V and J ends, which lost 0 bases and 5 bases, there was a span of 20 bases. The germline gives CDR1 MGHDK, CDR2 SYGVNS. CDR3 amino acids: CASSEYVGSGPPNNEQFF. CDR3 in DNA: TGTGCCAGCAGTGAATATGTTGGATCAGGGCCCCCGAACAATGAGCAGTTCTTC.

The J gene is TRBJ1-1, the V gene TRBV2, with 7 bases aligning to TRBD1. The germline gives CDR1 SNHLY, CDR2 FYNNEI. V trimming: 6 bases; J trimming: 5 bases; junction bases outside the gene matches: 6. This CDR3 has 13 amino acids. The CDR3 nucleotides read TGTGCCAGCAGCGAACAGGGGTTAACTGAAGCTTTCTTT. Protein product: CASSEQGLTEAFF.

The J gene is TRBJ1-2, the V gene TRBV5-6; D is undetermined. CDR3 length: 12 amino acids. CDR1 and CDR2 (germline): SGHDT, YYEEEE. With 0 bases removed from V and 4 bases from J, the gap between germline ends came to 4 bases. This CDR3 reads CASSLVGYGYTF. The CDR3 nucleotides read TGTGCCAGCAGCTTGGTCGGCTATGGCTACACCTTC.

CDR3 in amino acids: CASSEVGQGYEKLFF. CDR3 nucleotide sequence: TGTGCCAGCAGTGAAGTCGGACAGGGTTACGAAAAACTGTTTTTT. J is TRBJ1-4 and V is TRBV6-1, with TRBD1 matching 8 bases. Germline V gene lookup returns CDR1 MNHNS and CDR2 SASEGT. The V and J ends lost 1 base and 8 bases, in that order; junction bases with no gene match: 6. The CDR3 is made up of 15 amino acids.

V and J are TRBV2 and TRBJ2-3; perhaps TRBD1 as D (5 bases). There are 13 residues in the CDR3. The germline V gene encodes CDR1 SNHLY and CDR2 FYNNEI. V was trimmed by 4 bases and J by 1 base, leaving 6 bases between them. DNA of the CDR3: TGTGCCAGCAGTGTCAGGGGCACAGATACGCAGTATTTT. This codes for CASSVRGTDTQYF.

This chain links TRBV2 with TRBJ2-1; 11 nucleotides align to TRBD2. V lost 8 bases and J lost 10; bases outside the gene matches: 4. The CDR3 consists of 12 residues. CDR1 and CDR2 from the germline V gene are SNHLY and FYNNEI. The CDR3 sequence is CASCGLAGEQFF. CDR3 in DNA: TGTGCCAGCTGTGGACTAGCGGGCGAGCAGTTCTTC.

The V and J genes are TRBV4-1 and TRBJ2-1; D uncertain. Germline V gives CDR1 MGHRA, CDR2 YSYEKL. This CDR3 is built from 13 residues. V was clipped by 3 bases and J by 7 bases, with 10 bases between them. In DNA form, the CDR3 reads TGCGCCAGCAGCCAGCCATCTAAAAATGAGCAGTTCTTC. Encoded protein: CASSQPSKNEQFF.

The chain carries TRBV27 and TRBJ2-2; D remains ambiguous. This CDR3 is 13 amino acids long. The V and J ends lost 2 bases and 4 bases respectively, with 5 bases between them. CDR1 and CDR2 (germline): MNHEY, SMNVEV (reference sequence). CDR3 in amino acids: CASSLPLTGELFF. CDR3 DNA sequence: TGTGCCAGCAGTTTACCACTCACCGGGGAGCTGTTTTTT.

The gene calls are TRBV7-8 and TRBJ1-2; 7 nucleotides match TRBD1. J gave up 5 bases and V 5 bases, and 11 bases lay outside the gene matches. The CDR3 has 15 residues. CDR1 and CDR2 from the germline V gene are SGHVS and FQNEAQ. CDR3 coding DNA: TGTGCCAGCAGCGCTAATCGTGTCAGGGGGTATGGCTACACCTTC. It encodes CASSANRVRGYGYTF.

V gene TRBV7-9 combines with J gene TRBJ1-1; D call uncertain. The CDR3 loop spans 12 amino acids. Germline V gives CDR1 SEHNR, CDR2 FQNEAQ (reference sequence). Trimming cost V 5 bases and J 11 bases, with 15 bases left between them. CDR3 DNA: TGTGCCAGCAGCCCACGGGAACCCTGGGCTTTCTTT. It translates to CASSPREPWAFF.

This clone was seen a handful of times. V and J are TRBV5-4 and TRBJ1-1; TRBD1 is a possible D gene (6 bases). Trimming cost V 0 bases and J 5 bases, with 17 bases left between them. The CDR3 is made up of 16 amino acids. Germline-derived CDR1 and CDR2 are SGHNT and YYREEE (reference sequence). This chain's CDR3 is CASSLAMYRERTEAFF. The CDR3 DNA sequence: TGTGCCAGCAGCTTGGCGATGTACAGGGAAAGAACTGAAGCTTTCTTT.

This clone was recorded only once. CDR3 bases: TGTGCCACCAGAAGGGGACAGTATGGCTACACCTTC. Protein: CATRRGQYGYTF. The rearrangement uses TRBV15 and TRBJ1-2; the match to TRBD1 covers 7 bases. Trimming cost V 6 bases and J 5 bases; bases outside gene matches: 3. The CDR3 runs 12 residues. Germline V gene sequence: CDR1 LNHNV, CDR2 YYDKDF (reference sequence). Full variable domain (rest looked up from reference TRBV15 and TRBJ1-2): DAMVIQNPRYQVTQFGKPVTLSCSQTLNHNVMYWYQQKSSQAPKLLFHYYDKDFNNEADTPDNFQSRRPNTSFCFLDIRSPGLGDTAMYLCATRRGQYGYTFGSGTRLTVV.

The chain is built from TRBV6-5 and TRBJ2-7; possible D gene TRBD2, 6 bases. The CDR3 consists of 14 residues. Trimming left V 2 bases short and J 3 bases short, with 11 bases between. From germline, CDR1 is MNHEY and CDR2 SVGAGI. The CDR3 loop is CASSYLTSFYEQYF. The CDR3, as DNA: TGTGCCAGCAGTTACCTGACTAGTTTCTACGAGCAGTACTTC.

CDR3 DNA: TGTGCCAGCGTTATAGCGGGACTAGACACCGGGGAGCTGTTTTTT. Protein: CASVIAGLDTGELFF. The chain recombines TRBV6-1 with TRBJ2-2, with 8 bases lining up with TRBD2. This CDR3 spans 15 amino acids. Germline loops: CDR1 MNHNS, CDR2 SASEGT. J gave up 3 bases and V 8 bases, and 8 bases lay outside the gene matches.

The table lists this clone with a few counts. The chain is built from TRBV7-9 and TRBJ1-1; the D gene is possibly TRBD1 (6 bases). The CDR3 totals 13 residues. The V end lost 4 bases, the J end lost 1 base, and 7 bases lay between the germline ends. Per germline, CDR1 SEHNR and CDR2 FQNEAQ (reference sequence). The CDR3 nucleotides are TGTGCCAGCAGCTGGACAGCGAACACTGAAGCTTTCTTT. Encoded protein: CASSWTANTEAFF. Supplemented by reference TRBV7-9 and TRBJ1-1, the full variable domain reads DTGVSQNPRHKITKRGQNVTFRCDPISEHNRLYWYRQTLGQGPEFLTYFQNEAQLEKSRLLSDRFSAERPKGSFSTLEIQRTEQGDSAMYLCASSWTANTEAFFGQGTRLTVV.

V gene TRBV18 combines with J gene TRBJ1-6, with TRBD1 as a possible D gene (6 bases). The CDR3 spans 15 residues. Germline V lookup: CDR1 KGHSH, CDR2 LQKENI. V lost 3 bases to trimming and J lost 6 bases, with 12 bases between them. The CDR3 here is CASSPQGRGNSPLHF. The CDR3 DNA sequence: TGTGCCAGCTCACCCCAGGGCAGGGGTAATTCACCCCTCCACTTT.

This clone is a singleton in its sample. This chain links TRBV30 with TRBJ2-5; maybe TRBD1 (6 bases). CDR1 is GTSNPN, CDR2 SVGIG, per germline (reference sequence). CDR3 length equals 13 residues. Trimming took 3 bases from V and 4 from J, leaving 12 bases between them. DNA of the CDR3: TGTGCCTGGAGAGTACAGGGCGGAGAGACCCAGTACTTC. Translated: CAWRVQGGETQYF.

The chain recombines TRBV7-6 with TRBJ1-1, with D unresolved. This CDR3 spans 17 amino acids. Trimming stripped 5 bases from V and 0 bases from J, with 19 bases between. Germline CDR1 is SGHVS and CDR2 is FNYEAQ. The DNA of the CDR3 is TGTGCCAGCAGCGCCCGGAGGGATCCGAAAATGAACACTGAAGCTTTCTTT. This codes for CASSARRDPKMNTEAFF.

This clone appeared a few times. The chain recombines TRBV18 with TRBJ1-4, with 9 bases lining up with TRBD1. The CDR3 is made up of 16 amino acids. Germline loops: CDR1 KGHSH, CDR2 LQKENI. V lost 5 bases and J lost 4; bases outside the gene matches: 8. The CDR3 DNA reads as TGTGCCAGCTCAATGAACCGACAGGGGGGTAATGAAAAACTGTTTTTT. Amino acids: CASSMNRQGGNEKLFF. The variable domain in full, completed from reference TRBV18 and TRBJ1-4, reads NAGVMQNPRHLVRRRGQEARLRCSPMKGHSHVYWYRQLPEEGLKFMVYLQKENIIDESGMPKERFSAEFPKEGPSILRIQQVVRGDSAAYFCASSMNRQGGNEKLFFGSGTQLSVL.

This rearrangement joins TRBV5-1 to TRBJ2-3, with 10 positions matching TRBD2. The J segment lost 2 bases and the V segment lost 0 bases, leaving 3 bases of the junction unmatched. The CDR3 runs 16 residues. Germline V gene lookup returns CDR1 SGHRS and CDR2 YFSETQ. CDR3 in amino acids: CASSLVLAGITDTQYF. The CDR3 nucleotides are TGCGCCAGCAGCTTGGTACTAGCGGGAATCACAGATACGCAGTATTTT.

This clone was recorded once. DNA for the CDR3: TGTGCCAGCAGTGAACAACGATACAATGAGCAGTTCTTC. It specifies CASSEQRYNEQFF. The chain is built from TRBV6-4 and TRBJ2-1; D not resolved. Germline V gives CDR1 MRHNA, CDR2 SNTAGT. Trimming left V 3 bases short and J 4 bases short, with 7 bases between. The CDR3 runs to 13 residues.